Below, 23 T cell receptor beta chains from the same sample are listed, as sequenced in a study of blood T cell repertoires in COVID-19. Method: immunoSEQ multiplex PCR; TCRdb's copy keeps in-frame clones and lacks some. Counted here are about 130,000 clones, around 73% occurring once; the ten biggest clones make up 6%. The sequencing sample was made of PBMCs or T cells enriched from blood (not recorded which). The receptors derive from a woman aged 45 to 65 who had recovered from COVID-19.

The CDR3 coding sequence is TGTGCCAGCAGCGGCTCTCCGGGACAGGGGGCCAGTGAGCAGTTCTTC. This gives the protein CASSGSPGQGASEQFF. The chain has TRBV7-6 and TRBJ2-1; TRBD1 agrees at 12 bases. CDR3 length: 16 amino acids. Germline V gene data show CDR1 as SGHVS and CDR2 as FNYEAQ. V trimming: 5 bases; J trimming: 9 bases; junction bases outside the gene matches: 11.

The chain joins TRBV25-1 to TRBJ1-3, with 8 bases matching TRBD1. The J segment lost 3 bases and the V segment lost 6 bases, leaving 7 bases of the junction unmatched. This CDR3 is 15 amino acids long. From germline, CDR1 is MGHDK and CDR2 SYGVNS. CDR3 in DNA: TGTGCCAGCAGCTTGACAGGGGCTGATGGAAACACCATATATTTT. Its translation: CASSLTGADGNTIYF.

The V gene is TRBV5-1, the J gene TRBJ2-3, with D possibly matching TRBD1 (6 bases). The germline gives CDR1 SGHRS, CDR2 YFSETQ. The CDR3 consists of 16 residues. V shed 0 bases and J shed 0 bases, with 11 bases lying between them. The CDR3 loop reads CASSLGLRGSTDTQYF. The DNA of the CDR3 is TGCGCCAGCAGCTTGGGCCTCAGGGGAAGCACAGATACGCAGTATTTT.

The genes are TRBV24-1 and TRBJ2-5, with TRBD1 identical over 7 bases. Trimming took 7 bases from V and 5 from J; bases not matched to a gene: 15. The CDR3 totals 16 residues. CDR1 and CDR2 (germline): KGHDR, SFDVKD. The CDR3 DNA reads TGTGCCACCAGCAGGGGGTTAAGGGGGTTTGTGGAGACCCAGTACTTC. Translating it yields CATSRGLRGFVETQYF.

This clone was recorded only once. The chain employs TRBV19 and TRBJ2-3; D is possibly TRBD2 (5 bases). Germline V gene lookup returns CDR1 LNHDA and CDR2 SQIVND (reference sequence). V was shortened by 4 bases and J by 0 bases, with 14 bases between the two germline ends. The CDR3 is made up of 16 amino acids. The CDR3: CASSNVRGASTDTQYF. CDR3 DNA sequence: TGTGCCAGTAGTAATGTCCGGGGTGCTAGCACAGATACGCAGTATTTT.

The V call is TRBV9, the J call TRBJ1-3; TRBD1 aligns across 8 bases. Germline V CDR1 and CDR2: SGDLS, YYNGEE. The V segment lost 3 bases and the J segment 0 bases; nucleotides outside the gene matches: 5. The CDR3 has 16 amino acids. The CDR3 sequence: CASSEGQATSGNTIYF. The CDR3 DNA is TGTGCCAGCAGCGAGGGACAGGCTACCTCTGGAAACACCATATATTTT.

The rearrangement joins TRBV5-8 to TRBJ2-3, with 16 bases matching TRBD2. CDR3 length: 16 residues. After removal of 4 bases from V and 4 bases from J, the junction contained 3 bases not matched to a gene. The germline gives CDR1 SGHTS, CDR2 YDEGEE. Here the CDR3 DNA reads TGTGCCAGCAGCAAAGGGACTAGCGGGGGGGCAGATACGCAGTATTTT. It is translated as CASSKGTSGGADTQYF.

The chain links TRBV5-1 to TRBJ2-1; 8 bases match TRBD1. Germline assignment: CDR1 SGHRS and CDR2 YFSETQ. V lost 3 bases to trimming and J lost 3 bases; unmatched junction nucleotides: 2. The CDR3 is 14 amino acids. The CDR3, as DNA: TGCGCCAGCAGCTCGGACAGGGTCTACAATGAGCAGTTCTTC. Encoded protein: CASSSDRVYNEQFF.

This chain links TRBV28 with TRBJ1-2; the D is unclear. The germline CDR1 and CDR2 sequences are MDHEN and SYDVKM. Trimming removed 1 base from V and 0 bases from J, with 6 bases in between. This CDR3 comprises 14 residues. The CDR3: CASSLSGANYGYTF. The CDR3 DNA sequence: TGTGCCAGCAGTTTATCTGGAGCTAACTATGGCTACACCTTC.

The DNA of the CDR3 is TGTGCCAGCAGCTCAACTAGCCAAGAGACCCAGTACTTC. This gives the protein CASSSTSQETQYF. The rearrangement uses TRBV5-4 and TRBJ2-5; TRBD2 might be the D (5 bases). Germline values: CDR1 SGHNT, CDR2 YYREEE (reference sequence). The V end lost 3 bases, the J end lost 1 base, and 7 bases lay between the germline ends. This CDR3 is 13 amino acids long.

This clone was observed a single time. The chain carries TRBV5-6 and TRBJ1-2; D is ambiguous. The V end was cut by 2 bases, the J end by 6 bases, with 17 bases between. Germline V lookup: CDR1 SGHDT, CDR2 YYEEEE. The CDR3 totals 15 residues. CDR3 residues: CASSFRRATAHGYTF. The DNA of the CDR3 is TGTGCCAGCAGCTTTAGGCGAGCGACTGCTCATGGCTACACCTTC.

This chain connects TRBV5-1 to TRBJ2-5; 9 nucleotides agree with TRBD2. Trimming at V came to 0 bases and at J to 3 bases, leaving 3 bases not matched to a gene. Germline V gene lookup returns CDR1 SGHRS and CDR2 YFSETQ. The CDR3 is made up of 15 amino acids. The CDR3 sequence is CASSLEASGEETQYF. CDR3 nucleotide sequence: TGCGCCAGCAGCTTGGAGGCTAGCGGGGAAGAGACCCAGTACTTC.

V and J are TRBV5-4 and TRBJ1-2; 10 bases map to TRBD1. The CDR3 contains 17 residues. CDR1 is SGHNT and CDR2 is YYREEE in the germline V gene (reference sequence). V dropped 4 bases and J dropped 8; count of bases not matched to a gene: 17. CDR3 nucleotide sequence: TGTGCCAGCAGCCTGTCGACAGGGGGCGCGGTTTACAAAGGCTACACCTTC. Amino acids: CASSLSTGGAVYKGYTF.

The J gene is TRBJ1-3, the V gene TRBV7-2, with 8 bases matching TRBD1. J gave up 0 bases and V 1 base, and 5 bases lay outside the gene matches. Germline CDR1 is SGHTA and CDR2 is FQGNSA. The CDR3 has 17 residues. The CDR3 bases are TGTGCCAGCAGCTTAGTGCCGGGACAGGCCTCTGGAAACACCATATATTTT. As protein: CASSLVPGQASGNTIYF.

This clone was seen a single time. V gene TRBV28 combines with J gene TRBJ2-1; TRBD2 might be the D (7 bases). V gave up 11 bases and J gave up 4 bases, with 15 bases separating them. The length of the CDR3 is 13 residues. Germline V gives CDR1 MDHEN, CDR2 SYDVKM. CDR3 DNA: TGTGCCGCGGTGGAGGGGGGGTACAATGAGCAGTTCTTC. This gives the protein CAAVEGGYNEQFF.

This sequence joins TRBV5-1 and TRBJ1-2, with 8 positions matching TRBD1. The germline V gene encodes CDR1 SGHRS and CDR2 YFSETQ. The junction had 10 bases not matched to a gene; V was cut back by 4 bases and J by 5 bases. This CDR3 has 15 amino acids. As DNA, the CDR3 is TGCGCCAGCAGCATGACAGGGGATCTCGAATATGGCTACACCTTC. It specifies CASSMTGDLEYGYTF.

This clone is a singleton in its sample. This chain uses TRBV5-1 with TRBJ2-3; no reliable D call. CDR1 SGHRS and CDR2 YFSETQ come from the germline V gene. V was cut by 1 base and J by 2 bases, with 5 bases left in between. The CDR3 loop spans 13 amino acids. CDR3 bases: TGCGCCAGCAGCTTGCGTGTCACAGATACGCAGTATTTT. It codes for CASSLRVTDTQYF. Supplemented by reference TRBV5-1 and TRBJ2-3, the full variable domain reads KAGVTQTPRYLIKTRGQQVTLSCSPISGHRSVSWYQQTPGQGLQFLFEYFSETQRNKGNFPGRFSGRQFSNSRSEMNVSTLELGDSALYLCASSLRVTDTQYFGPGTRLTVL.

CDR3 in DNA: TGTGCCAGCAGCCAAGAGCCTGGACATAGTGGAAACACCATATATTTT. Protein sequence: CASSQEPGHSGNTIYF. The chain employs TRBV3-1 (or the pseudogene TRBV3-2) and TRBJ1-3; TRBD1 is a possible D gene (5 bases). This CDR3 has 16 amino acids. CDR1 and CDR2 (germline): LGHDT, YNNKEL (reference sequence). V was pared by 0 bases and J by 3 bases, with 12 bases between.

The rearrangement links TRBV11-2 to TRBJ1-2; D is undetermined. The CDR3 runs 14 residues. Germline V gives CDR1 SGHAT, CDR2 FQNNGV. V lost 5 bases and J 5 bases, leaving 15 bases between the germline ends. CDR3 residues: CASSPRHAEYGYTF. For the CDR3, the DNA is TGTGCCAGCAGCCCCAGACACGCCGAATATGGCTACACCTTC. Complete variable domain (other parts from reference TRBV11-2 and TRBJ1-2): EAGVAQSPRYKIIEKRQSVAFWCNPISGHATLYWYQQILGQGPKLLIQFQNNGVVDDSQLPKDRFSAERLKGVDSTLKIQPAKLEDSAVYLCASSPRHAEYGYTFGSGTRLTVV.

The chain employs TRBV18 and TRBJ1-2; unclear D gene. The CDR3 covers 14 residues. With 3 bases removed from V and 7 bases from J, the gap between germline ends came to 15 bases. Germline CDR1 KGHSH, CDR2 LQKENI. CDR3 DNA: TGTGCCAGCTCACCGAGTCTCACAGACGGTGGCTACACCTTC. The encoded protein is CASSPSLTDGGYTF.

This rearrangement joins TRBV5-8 to TRBJ2-2; D is possibly TRBD1 (6 bases). The CDR3 is 16 residues long. Germline assignment: CDR1 SGHTS and CDR2 YDEGEE. The V end was cut by 5 bases, the J end by 6 bases, with 20 bases between. The CDR3 nucleotides are TGTGCCAGCAGACCCGTTACCACAGGGCTTTCCGGGGAGCTGTTTTTT. Residues: CASRPVTTGLSGELFF.

This clone was observed once. V and J are TRBV28 and TRBJ1-4; tentative D call: TRBD1 (6 bases). The V end was cut by 6 bases, the J end by 8 bases, with 19 bases between. The CDR3 spans 15 residues. The germline V gene encodes CDR1 MDHEN and CDR2 SYDVKM. The CDR3 sequence: CASRPTGTGGEKLFF. For the CDR3, the DNA is TGTGCCAGCAGACCTACAGGGACCGGAGGAGAAAAACTGTTTTTT.

This clone was recorded only once. The rearrangement uses TRBV5-5 and TRBJ1-4; 10 bases match TRBD1. V lost 3 bases and J lost 4; bases outside the gene matches: 3. This CDR3 has 15 amino acids. The V gene's germline CDR1 is SGHKS and CDR2 YYEKEE (reference sequence). CDR3 protein: CASSWGDRGNEKLFF. The CDR3 nucleotides read TGTGCCAGCAGCTGGGGGGACAGGGGTAATGAAAAACTGTTTTTT.